This TCR beta chain was captured in a study of T cell repertoires in cytomegalovirus infection. About the research overall: Carrying CMV and the relevant HLA type showed in public TCR beta signatures. Study results and limitations: Totalled public TCR beta family frequency picked out people who carried CMV plus the relevant HLA. HLA-C-restricted CMV-specific TCR beta clonotypes prevailed in the ex vivo response.

Points on this clonotype: What it recognizes is unknown.

Germline values: CDR1 SNHLY, CDR2 FYNNEI. The CDR3 is made up of 15 amino acids. The V end was cut by 6 bases, the J end by 4 bases, with 18 bases between. TCRdb independently ran MiXCR on the reads; one entry per CDR3 protein. This repertoire shows 110,000 to 150,000 distinct CDR3 sequences, 32% found once; its top ten account for around 50%. The clonotype comes from a human donor in good health (CMV status not recorded). Some clones in this sample may be carry-over from other donors' samples. The sample here was CD8+ T cells from cultured PBMCs, taken from culture after CMV antigen stimulation. The J gene is TRBJ1-1, the V gene TRBV2; TRBD1 is a possible D gene (5 bases). CDR3 nucleotide sequence: TGTGCCAGCAGCGGCGGGGCCGGGGGGATCACTGAAGCTTTCTTT. As protein: CASSGGAGGITEAFF.